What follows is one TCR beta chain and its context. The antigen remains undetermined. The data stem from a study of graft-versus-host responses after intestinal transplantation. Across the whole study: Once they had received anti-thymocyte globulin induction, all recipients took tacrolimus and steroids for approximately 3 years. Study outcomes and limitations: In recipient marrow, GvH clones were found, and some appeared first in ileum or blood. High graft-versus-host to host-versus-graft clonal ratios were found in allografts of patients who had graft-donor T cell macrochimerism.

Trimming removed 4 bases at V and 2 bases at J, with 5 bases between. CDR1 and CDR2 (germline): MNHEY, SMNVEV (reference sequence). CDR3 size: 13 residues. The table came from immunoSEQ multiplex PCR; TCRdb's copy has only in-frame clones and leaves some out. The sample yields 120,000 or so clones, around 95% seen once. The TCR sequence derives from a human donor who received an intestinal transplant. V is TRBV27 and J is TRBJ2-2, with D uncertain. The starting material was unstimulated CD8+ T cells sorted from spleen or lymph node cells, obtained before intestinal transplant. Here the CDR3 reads CASSSYNTGELFF. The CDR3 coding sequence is TGTGCCAGCAGTTCCTATAACACCGGGGAGCTGTTTTTT.